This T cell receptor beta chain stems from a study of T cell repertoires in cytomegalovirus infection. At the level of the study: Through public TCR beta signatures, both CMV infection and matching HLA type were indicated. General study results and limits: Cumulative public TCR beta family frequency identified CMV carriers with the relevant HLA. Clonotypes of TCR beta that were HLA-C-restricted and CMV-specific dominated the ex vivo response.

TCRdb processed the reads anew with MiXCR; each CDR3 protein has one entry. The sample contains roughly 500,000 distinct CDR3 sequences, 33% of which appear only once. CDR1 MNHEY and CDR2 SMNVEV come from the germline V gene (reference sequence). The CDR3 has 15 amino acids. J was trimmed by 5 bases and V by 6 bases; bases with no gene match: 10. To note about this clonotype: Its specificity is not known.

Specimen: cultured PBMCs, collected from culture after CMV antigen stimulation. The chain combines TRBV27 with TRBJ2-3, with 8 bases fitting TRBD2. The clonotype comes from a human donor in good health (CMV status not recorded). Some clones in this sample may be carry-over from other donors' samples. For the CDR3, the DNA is TGTGCCAGCAGCCTATCACGGGAGGGCCTAGATACGCAGTATTTT. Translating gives CASSLSREGLDTQYF.